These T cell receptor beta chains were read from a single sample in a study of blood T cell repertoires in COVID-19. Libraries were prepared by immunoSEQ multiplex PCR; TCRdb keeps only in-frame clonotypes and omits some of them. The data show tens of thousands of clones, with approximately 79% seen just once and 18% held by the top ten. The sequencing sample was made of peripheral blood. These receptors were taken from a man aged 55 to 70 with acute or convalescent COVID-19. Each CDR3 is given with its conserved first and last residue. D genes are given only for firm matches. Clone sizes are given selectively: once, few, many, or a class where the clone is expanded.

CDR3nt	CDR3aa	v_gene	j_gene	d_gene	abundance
TGTGCCAGTAGTAAACTCCTTGATGAAAAACTGTTTTTT	CASSKLLDEKLFF	TRBV19	TRBJ1-4	-	-
TGTGCCAGCAGTTACTCGGGACATTCGTCTGGAAACACCATATATTTT	CASSYSGHSSGNTIYF	TRBV6-2/TRBV6-3	TRBJ1-3	-	-
TGTGCCAGCAGCTTAATAAAGAGACTAGCGGGAGGGCCTGAAGAGACCCAGTACTTC	CASSLIKRLAGGPEETQYF	TRBV7-6	TRBJ2-5	TRBD2	-
TGCAGCGTTGTCACCGGGACAGGGGTGCACAATCAGCCCCAGCATTTT	CSVVTGTGVHNQPQHF	TRBV29-1	TRBJ1-5	TRBD1	-
TGTGCCAGCAGCACTCCACCGGCAGCGACTAATGAAAAACTGTTTTTT	CASSTPPAATNEKLFF	TRBV4-2	TRBJ1-4	-	-
TGTGCCAGCAGCTTGGGCGGTGCGACCCAGTACTTC	CASSLGGATQYF	TRBV5-6	TRBJ2-5	-	once
TGTGCCAGTAGTATTTCCAGGGACACAAGTCAGCCCCAGCATTTT	CASSISRDTSQPQHF	TRBV19	TRBJ1-5	-	-
TGTGCCACCAGTGATTTACCTAGTCCAGAGCAGTTCTTC	CATSDLPSPEQFF	TRBV24-1	TRBJ2-1	-	-
TGTGCCAGCAGCGTCGCCACAACCACGGGGGGAGGGCTGAATGAGCAGTTCTTC	CASSVATTTGGGLNEQFF	TRBV9	TRBJ2-1	TRBD2	-
TGTGCCAGCAGCCTTCTCTCCAACACTGAAGCTTTCTTT	CASSLLSNTEAFF	TRBV7-3	TRBJ1-1	-	-
TGTGCCAGCAGTTACAGGGGGCCCACTGAAGCTTTCTTT	CASSYRGPTEAFF	TRBV2	TRBJ1-1	TRBD1	-
TGCGCCAGCAGTCAAGGACAGTCAACTGAAGCTTTCTTT	CASSQGQSTEAFF	TRBV10-2	TRBJ1-1	-	-
TGTGCCAGCAGCTTTCGCGGGAGGAACGTAGATACGCAGTATTTT	CASSFRGRNVDTQYF	TRBV7-9	TRBJ2-3	TRBD2	-
TGTGCCAGCAGCGTCTTAGCGGGAGGGCTCCTCGACACCGGGGAGCTGTTTTTT	CASSVLAGGLLDTGELFF	TRBV9	TRBJ2-2	TRBD2	-
TGTGCCACCAGTGATTTGCCGGGCAGGGGAACCCCAAGCGAGCGCTCCTACAATGAGCAGTTCTTC	CATSDLPGRGTPSERSYNEQFF	TRBV24-1	TRBJ2-1	-	-
TGCGCCAGCAGCTTTCTCCGAGACTACGAGCAGTACTTC	CASSFLRDYEQYF	TRBV5-1	TRBJ2-7	-	-
TGTGCCAGTAGTGGGGGTCTAGCGGGGACTCCTAGCACAGATACGCAGTATTTT	CASSGGLAGTPSTDTQYF	TRBV19	TRBJ2-3	TRBD2	-
TGTGCCAGCAGTGAGTCTCCAGGGAACACCTTC	CASSESPGNTF	TRBV6-1	TRBJ1-2	-	-
TGCGCCAGCAGGGGGACAGGACTAGAGGCCTCTAGCACAGATACGCAGTATTTT	CASRGTGLEASSTDTQYF	TRBV10-1	TRBJ2-3	-	-
TGTGCCAGCAGCCCGGGACTAGCGGGAATGTACGAGCAGTACTTC	CASSPGLAGMYEQYF	TRBV9	TRBJ2-7	TRBD2	-
TGTGCCAGCAGCTTGGGGACAGGGATGGTTGAGCAGTTCTTC	CASSLGTGMVEQFF	TRBV5-6	TRBJ2-1	TRBD1	-
TGTGCCAGCAACGACAGTCCCCTAAGCTACGAGCAGTACTTC	CASNDSPLSYEQYF	TRBV28	TRBJ2-7	-	-
TGTGCCAGCCAAGTTCAGGGGAACACTGAAGCTTTCTTT	CASQVQGNTEAFF	TRBV27	TRBJ1-1	-	-
TGCGCCAGCAGCTTGAGCCAGGGGGCTAATTCACCCCTCCACTTT	CASSLSQGANSPLHF	TRBV5-1	TRBJ1-6	TRBD1	-
TGTGCCAGCAGCTGGGAGTTTAAGCGGGAGGACACCGGGGAGCTGTTTTTT	CASSWEFKREDTGELFF	TRBV7-6	TRBJ2-2	TRBD2	-
TGTGCCAGCAGCCCGCGGACAGTAACCGGGGAGCTGTTTTTT	CASSPRTVTGELFF	TRBV7-9	TRBJ2-2	-	-
TGCGCCAGCAGCTTGAGGACAGGAATGAACACTGAAGCTTTCTTT	CASSLRTGMNTEAFF	TRBV5-1	TRBJ1-1	TRBD1	-
TGTGCCAGCAGCTTCGGCGGGAGACCCTACGAGCAGTACTTC	CASSFGGRPYEQYF	TRBV5-4	TRBJ2-7	TRBD2	-
TGTGCCAGCAGCTCCGGACAGTTGAACACTGAAGCTTTCTTT	CASSSGQLNTEAFF	TRBV7-8	TRBJ1-1	-	-
TGTGCCAGCAGCTCCGGACTAGCGACGACCTACGAGCAGTACTTC	CASSSGLATTYEQYF	TRBV7-2	TRBJ2-7	TRBD2	once
TGTGCCAGCAGCGTAGGGCTAGCCGTGAATGAGCAGTTCTTC	CASSVGLAVNEQFF	TRBV9	TRBJ2-1	-	-
TGTGCCTCCTCCCGGGTGGAGGGGACCTACAATGAGCAGTTCTTC	CASSRVEGTYNEQFF	TRBV30	TRBJ2-1	-	-
TGTGCCAGCAGTTGGAGTACCGGGGAGCTGTTTTTT	CASSWSTGELFF	TRBV2	TRBJ2-2	-	-
TGTGCCATCAGTGACCTCACAGATACGCAGTATTTT	CAISDLTDTQYF	TRBV10-3	TRBJ2-3	-	-
TGTGCCAGGGGGGGGTTCGGACAGATTAGCTCTGGAAACACCATATATTTT	CARGGFGQISSGNTIYF	TRBV27	TRBJ1-3	-	-
TGTGCCAGCAGTTTAGCCCAGTCAACTGAAGCTTTCTTT	CASSLAQSTEAFF	TRBV12-3/TRBV12-4	TRBJ1-1	-	-
TGTGCCAGCAGCGCCCTAGACAGGGCGGGGACCCAGTACTTC	CASSALDRAGTQYF	TRBV9	TRBJ2-5	TRBD1	few